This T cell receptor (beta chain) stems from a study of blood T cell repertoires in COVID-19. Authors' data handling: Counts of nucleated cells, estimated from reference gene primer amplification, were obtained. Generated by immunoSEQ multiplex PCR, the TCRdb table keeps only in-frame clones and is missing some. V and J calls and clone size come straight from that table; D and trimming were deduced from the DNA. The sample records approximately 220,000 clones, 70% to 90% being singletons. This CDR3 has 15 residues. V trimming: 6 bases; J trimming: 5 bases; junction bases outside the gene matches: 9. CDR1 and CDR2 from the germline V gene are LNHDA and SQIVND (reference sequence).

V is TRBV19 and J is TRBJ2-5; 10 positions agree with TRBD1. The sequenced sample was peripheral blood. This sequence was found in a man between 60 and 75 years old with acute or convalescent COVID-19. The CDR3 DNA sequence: TGTGCCAGTAGCCGATGGGGACAGGGGACGGAGACCCAGTACTTC. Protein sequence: CASSRWGQGTETQYF.